A single sample is the source of the 21 T cell receptor beta chains below, sequenced in a study of radiotherapy plus CTLA-4 blockade in lung cancer. TCRdb's copy holds only in-frame clones and misses some; the assay was immunoSEQ multiplex PCR. Of about 97,000 clones in the sample, 65% to 75% were seen once. Sequences were derived from peripheral blood, sampled from a patient treated with radiotherapy plus ipilimumab. The receptors derive from a human donor with non-small cell lung cancer who had a partial response to radiotherapy plus ipilimumab. Some clones in this sample may be carry-over from other donors' samples.

This chain joins TRBV7-9 and TRBJ2-1; D might be TRBD1 (5 bases). V lost 5 bases and J lost 0, with 11 bases in between. There are 15 residues in the CDR3. The germline V gene encodes CDR1 SEHNR and CDR2 FQNEAQ (reference sequence). CDR3 sequence: CASSIGAGSYNEQFF. For the CDR3, the DNA is TGTGCCAGCAGCATTGGGGCAGGCTCCTACAATGAGCAGTTCTTC.

CDR3 protein: CASIIHPGVQETQYF. The CDR3 coding sequence is TGCGCCAGCATCATACATCCGGGGGTCCAAGAGACCCAGTACTTC. This chain joins TRBV5-1 and TRBJ2-5; possible D gene TRBD2, 6 bases. The CDR3 has 15 amino acids. Germline CDR1 is SGHRS and CDR2 is YFSETQ. V lost 6 bases, J lost 1 base, and 16 bases lay in between.

The count of this clone is one. Other DNA variants within this sample encode the same CDR3. This chain links TRBV18 with TRBJ2-4; TRBD1 aligns across 8 bases. This CDR3 is built from 14 residues. CDR1 and CDR2 (germline): KGHSH, LQKENI. Unmatched junction bases numbered 3, after V lost 3 bases and J lost 5 bases. The CDR3 loop reads CASSPTGGQNIQYF. In DNA, the CDR3 is TGTGCCAGCTCACCCACAGGGGGACAAAACATTCAGTACTTC.

This clone has only one observation. The chain is built from TRBV5-4 and TRBJ1-4, with a weak D call TRBD1 (6 bases). Germline CDR1 SGHNT, CDR2 YYREEE (reference sequence). The germline V and J ends were trimmed by 2 bases and 5 bases, with 7 bases remaining between them. The CDR3 extends over 13 amino acids. CDR3 in amino acids: CASSLQGNEKLFF. The DNA for the CDR3 is TGTGCCAGCAGCTTACAGGGAAATGAAAAACTGTTTTTT.

This chain connects TRBV28 to TRBJ2-5; a weak D match, TRBD1 (6 bases). The length of the CDR3 is 13 residues. The ends were cut back, 5 bases at V and 3 bases at J, with 10 bases in the middle. Germline lookup yields CDR1 MDHEN and CDR2 SYDVKM. The CDR3 region is CASSVPGEETQYF. The CDR3 bases are TGTGCCAGCAGTGTGCCAGGGGAAGAGACCCAGTACTTC. Looking up the rest from reference TRBV28 and TRBJ2-5 gives the full variable domain: DVKVTQSSRYLVKRTGEKVFLECVQDMDHENMFWYRQDPGLGLRLIYFSYDVKMKEKGDIPEGYSVSREKKERFSLILESASTNQTSMYLCASSVPGEETQYFGPGTRLLVL.

The rearrangement joins TRBV9 to TRBJ2-7, with TRBD2 matching 8 bases. V trimming: 3 bases; J trimming: 6 bases; junction bases outside the gene matches: 8. CDR3 length: 14 amino acids. Germline-derived CDR1 and CDR2 are SGDLS and YYNGEE. The CDR3: CASSARAGVAEQYF. Here the CDR3 DNA reads TGTGCCAGCAGCGCGCGAGCGGGAGTTGCCGAGCAGTACTTC.

The genes are TRBV5-4 and TRBJ2-5; 7 bases line up with TRBD1. Germline CDR1 SGHNT, CDR2 YYREEE (reference sequence). The CDR3 spans 15 residues. The V gene end was trimmed by 4 bases and the J gene end by 5 bases; junction bases not matched to a gene: 11. CDR3 nucleotide sequence: TGTGCCAGCAGCCTGACCACAGGGGACACGGAGACCCAGTACTTC. This gives the protein CASSLTTGDTETQYF.

This rearrangement joins TRBV7-9 to TRBJ2-3; 8 bases line up with TRBD2. Germline V CDR1 and CDR2: SEHNR, FQNEAQ (reference sequence). The CDR3 length is 17 residues. The ends lost 5 bases at V and 0 bases at J; junction bases unmatched: 10. The CDR3 region has the DNA TGTGCCAGCAGCGTCCCGGGACTAGACCATAGCACAGATACGCAGTATTTT. The encoded protein is CASSVPGLDHSTDTQYF.

This clone was seen once. The genes are TRBV11-2 and TRBJ2-1; 13 bases are a match to TRBD2. The CDR3 has 17 residues. Germline V gene sequence: CDR1 SGHAT, CDR2 FQNNGV. V trimming: 5 bases; J trimming: 7 bases; junction bases outside the gene matches: 11. The chain's CDR3 is CASSIVLGTSGVNEQFF. The DNA for the CDR3 is TGTGCCAGCAGCATCGTCCTCGGGACTAGCGGGGTAAATGAGCAGTTCTTC.

The V gene is TRBV5-1, the J gene TRBJ1-6; 8 positions match TRBD1. J gave up 3 bases and V 0 bases, and 2 bases lay outside the gene matches. The germline gives CDR1 SGHRS, CDR2 YFSETQ. CDR3 size: 16 residues. CDR3 in amino acids: CASSLGQGYYNSPLHF. Here the CDR3 DNA reads TGCGCCAGCAGCTTGGGACAGGGGTACTATAATTCACCCCTCCACTTT.

This clone came up once. The V gene is TRBV19, the J gene TRBJ1-5; maybe TRBD1 (5 bases). The CDR3 is made up of 12 amino acids. CDR1 is LNHDA, CDR2 SQIVND, per germline (reference sequence). V was cut by 5 bases and J by 11 bases, with 13 bases left in between. For the CDR3, the DNA is TGTGCCAGTAGTGAGACCCAGGGTGCCCAGCATTTT. It encodes CASSETQGAQHF.

The rearrangement joins TRBV15 to TRBJ2-7; D is perhaps TRBD2 (6 bases). V lost 0 bases and J 0 bases, leaving 12 bases between the germline ends. The CDR3 contains 16 residues. CDR1 is LNHNV, CDR2 YYDKDF, per germline (reference sequence). The CDR3 DNA reads as TGTGCCACCAGCAGAGAGATCATGCGGGGCTCCTACGAGCAGTACTTC. It is translated as CATSREIMRGSYEQYF.

CDR3 amino acids: CASRLSPGNEQFF. DNA of the CDR3: TGTGCCAGCAGACTTAGCCCGGGCAATGAGCAGTTCTTC. The chain recombines TRBV6-5 with TRBJ2-1; D uncertain. The CDR3 spans 13 residues. Germline V gene data show CDR1 as MNHEY and CDR2 as SVGAGI. The ends were cut back, 6 bases at V and 6 bases at J, with 12 bases in the middle.

J is TRBJ2-5 and V is TRBV7-9, with TRBD2 identical over 14 bases. There are 15 residues in the CDR3. The junction had 3 bases not matched to a gene; V was cut back by 5 bases and J by 4 bases. Germline lookup yields CDR1 SEHNR and CDR2 FQNEAQ (reference sequence). CDR3 loop: CASSAGLAGAETQYF. The CDR3 nucleotides read TGTGCCAGCAGCGCGGGACTAGCGGGAGCAGAGACCCAGTACTTC.

The table lists this clone with a few counts. This sequence joins TRBV5-4 and TRBJ2-1; TRBD2 agrees at 8 bases. The germline gives CDR1 SGHNT, CDR2 YYREEE (reference sequence). Losses at the gene ends were 4 bases for V and 8 bases for J; bases not matched to a gene: 11. CDR3 size: 15 residues. Here the CDR3 reads CASSPRVAGRYEQFF. Here the CDR3 DNA reads TGTGCCAGCAGCCCCAGAGTAGCGGGACGGTATGAGCAGTTCTTC.

The chain combines TRBV29-1 with TRBJ2-7, with 13 positions matching TRBD2. V was clipped by 6 bases and J by 1 base; unmatched bases: 3. Germline V gene lookup returns CDR1 SQVTM and CDR2 ANQGSEA. This CDR3 region has 14 residues. Here the CDR3 reads CSVRTSGSSYEQYF. CDR3 nucleotide sequence: TGCAGCGTGCGGACTAGCGGGAGTTCCTACGAGCAGTACTTC.

The rearrangement links TRBV30 to TRBJ1-1; D ambiguous. This CDR3 has 14 amino acids. Trimming removed 5 bases from V and 7 bases from J, with 20 bases in between. The germline V gene encodes CDR1 GTSNPN and CDR2 SVGIG (reference sequence). The DNA for the CDR3 is TGTGCCTGGCTTGCGTCAGGAAGAATAGTTGAAGCTTTCTTT. Its translation: CAWLASGRIVEAFF.

The CDR3 reads CASRGWSPPNEQFF. CDR3 sequence (DNA): TGTGCTAGTAGGGGGTGGTCGCCCCCGAATGAGCAGTTCTTC. The chain uses TRBV12-5 and TRBJ2-1, with D possibly being TRBD1 (6 bases). Trimming took 8 bases from V and 7 from J, leaving 18 bases between them. Per germline, CDR1 LGHNT and CDR2 FRNRAP. This CDR3 contains 14 residues.

The chain has TRBV10-1 and TRBJ2-1; 9 nucleotides line up with TRBD1. The CDR3 is 15 residues long. From germline, CDR1 is WNHNN and CDR2 SYGVQD (reference sequence). Trimming took 4 bases from V and 6 from J; bases not matched to a gene: 7. For the CDR3, the DNA is TGCGCCAGCAGTGCCGGGACAGGGTTTTCCAATGAGCAGTTCTTC. Translation: CASSAGTGFSNEQFF.

The J gene is TRBJ2-7, the V gene TRBV23-1, with a weak D call TRBD1 (6 bases). TRBV23-1 has ORF status, its function being uncertain. The CDR3 sequence is 18 residues long. DNA for the CDR3: TGCGCAGCAGATAAGGGGGTATTCAATCCCGCAATCACCTACGAGCAGTACTTC. Amino acids: CAADKGVFNPAITYEQYF.

The rearrangement links TRBV10-1 to TRBJ1-1, with 8 positions matching TRBD1. CDR3 size: 13 residues. With 6 bases clipped from V and 10 bases from J, the junction kept 10 bases outside the gene matches. Germline V CDR1 and CDR2: WNHNN, SYGVQD (reference sequence). The CDR3 loop reads CASSDTGGLGAFF. The DNA for the CDR3 is TGCGCCAGCAGCGATACAGGGGGTTTAGGAGCTTTCTTT.